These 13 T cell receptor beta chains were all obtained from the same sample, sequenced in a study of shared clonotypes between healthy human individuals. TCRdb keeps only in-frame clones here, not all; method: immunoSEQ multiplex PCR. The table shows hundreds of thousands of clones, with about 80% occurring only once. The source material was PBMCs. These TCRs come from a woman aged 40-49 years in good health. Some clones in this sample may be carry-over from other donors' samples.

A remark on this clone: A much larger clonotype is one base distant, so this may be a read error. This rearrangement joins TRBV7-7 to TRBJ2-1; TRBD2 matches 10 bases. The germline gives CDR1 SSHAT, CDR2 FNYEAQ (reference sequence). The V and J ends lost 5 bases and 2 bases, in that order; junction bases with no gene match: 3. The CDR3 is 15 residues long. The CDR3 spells CASSPGTSAYNEQFF. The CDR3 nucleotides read TGTGCCAGCAGCCCCGGGACTAGCGCCTACAATGAGCAGTTCTTC. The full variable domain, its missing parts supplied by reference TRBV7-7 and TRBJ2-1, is GAGVSQSPRYKVTKRGQDVTLRCDPISSHATLYWYQQALGQGPEFLTYFNYEAQPDKSGLPSDRFSAERPEGSISTLTIQRTEQRDSAMYRCASSPGTSAYNEQFFGPGTRLTVL.

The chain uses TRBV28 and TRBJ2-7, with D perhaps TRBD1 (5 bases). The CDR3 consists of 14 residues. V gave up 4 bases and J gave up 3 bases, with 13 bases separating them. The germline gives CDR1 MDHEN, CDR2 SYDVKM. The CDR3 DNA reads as TGTGCCAGCAGTTCCTCAACTGACAGCTACGAGCAGTACTTC. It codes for CASSSSTDSYEQYF.

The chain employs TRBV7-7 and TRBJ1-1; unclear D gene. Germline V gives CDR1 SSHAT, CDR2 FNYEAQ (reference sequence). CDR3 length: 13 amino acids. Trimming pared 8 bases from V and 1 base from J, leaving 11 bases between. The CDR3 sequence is CASSPGANTEAFF. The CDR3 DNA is TGTGCCAGCTCCCCCGGAGCGAACACTGAAGCTTTCTTT.

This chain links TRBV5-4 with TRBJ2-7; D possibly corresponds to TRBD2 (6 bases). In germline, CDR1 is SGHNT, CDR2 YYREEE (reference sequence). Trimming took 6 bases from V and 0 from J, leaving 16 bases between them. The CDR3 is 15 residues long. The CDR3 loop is CASKRDFSNSYEQYF. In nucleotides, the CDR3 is TGTGCCAGCAAACGGGACTTCTCCAACTCCTACGAGCAGTACTTC.

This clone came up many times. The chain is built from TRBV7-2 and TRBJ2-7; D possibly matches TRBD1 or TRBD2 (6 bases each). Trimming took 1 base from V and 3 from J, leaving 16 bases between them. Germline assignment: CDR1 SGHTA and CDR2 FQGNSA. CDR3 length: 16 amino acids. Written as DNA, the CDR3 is TGTGCCAGCAGCTTAGGCCGGTGGGGGGCCAGCTACGAGCAGTACTTC. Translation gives CASSLGRWGASYEQYF.

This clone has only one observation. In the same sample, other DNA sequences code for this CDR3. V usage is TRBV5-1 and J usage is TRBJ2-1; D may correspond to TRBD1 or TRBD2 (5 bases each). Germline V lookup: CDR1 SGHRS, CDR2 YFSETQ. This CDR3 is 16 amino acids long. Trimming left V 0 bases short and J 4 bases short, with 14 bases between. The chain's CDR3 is CASSLAPRDGYNEQFF. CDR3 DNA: TGCGCCAGCAGCTTGGCCCCCCGGGACGGGTACAATGAGCAGTTCTTC.

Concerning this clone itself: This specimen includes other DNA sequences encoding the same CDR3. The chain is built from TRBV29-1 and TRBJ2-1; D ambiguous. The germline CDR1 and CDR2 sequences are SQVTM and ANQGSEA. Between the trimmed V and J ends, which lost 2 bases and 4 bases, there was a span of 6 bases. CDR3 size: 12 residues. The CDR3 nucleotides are TGCAGCGTTGAACTGGGTTACAATGAGCAGTTCTTC. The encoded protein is CSVELGYNEQFF.

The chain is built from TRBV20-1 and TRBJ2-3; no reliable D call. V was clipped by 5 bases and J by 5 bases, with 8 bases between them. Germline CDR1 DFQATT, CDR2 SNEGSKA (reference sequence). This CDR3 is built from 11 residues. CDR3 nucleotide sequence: TGCAGTGCTCAAACGGGAGATACGCAGTATTTT. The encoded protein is CSAQTGDTQYF.

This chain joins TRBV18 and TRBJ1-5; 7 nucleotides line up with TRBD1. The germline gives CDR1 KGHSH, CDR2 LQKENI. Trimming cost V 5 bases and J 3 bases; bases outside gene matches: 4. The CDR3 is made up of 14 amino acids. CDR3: CASSSGGDNQPQHF. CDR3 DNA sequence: TGTGCCAGCTCATCAGGGGGTGACAATCAGCCCCAGCATTTT.

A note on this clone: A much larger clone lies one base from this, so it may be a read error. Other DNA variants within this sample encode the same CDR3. The CDR3 here is CATSSGPREQYF. The CDR3 coding sequence is TGTGCCACCTCGTCAGGCCCCCGTGAGCAGTACTTC. The chain combines TRBV2 with TRBJ2-7; D is undetermined. The CDR3 totals 12 residues. Trimming removed 10 bases at V and 7 bases at J, with 17 bases between. Germline V gene sequence: CDR1 SNHLY, CDR2 FYNNEI.

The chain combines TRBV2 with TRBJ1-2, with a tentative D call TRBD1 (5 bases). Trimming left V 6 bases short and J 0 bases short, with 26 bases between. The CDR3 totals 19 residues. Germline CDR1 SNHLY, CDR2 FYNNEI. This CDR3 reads CASSRTRDPEANTNYGYTF. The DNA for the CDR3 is TGTGCCAGCAGCAGGACCCGGGACCCTGAGGCGAACACTAACTATGGCTACACCTTC.

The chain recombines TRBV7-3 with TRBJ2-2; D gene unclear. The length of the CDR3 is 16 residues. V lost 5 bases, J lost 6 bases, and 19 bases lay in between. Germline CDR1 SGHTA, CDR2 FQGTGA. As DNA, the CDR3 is TGTGCCAGCAGCCCCACGTCGGGTCTAATCGCCGGGGAGCTGTTTTTT. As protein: CASSPTSGLIAGELFF.

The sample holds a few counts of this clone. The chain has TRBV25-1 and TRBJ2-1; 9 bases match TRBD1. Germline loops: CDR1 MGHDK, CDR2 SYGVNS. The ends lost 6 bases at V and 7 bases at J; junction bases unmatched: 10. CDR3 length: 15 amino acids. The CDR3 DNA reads TGTGCCAGCAGATCCGGGACAGGGATCAGTAATGAGCAGTTCTTC. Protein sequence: CASRSGTGISNEQFF.